The 16 T cell receptor beta chains given below trace back to one sample, sequenced in a study of control samples from healthy donors and cancer patients. The assay was immunoSEQ multiplex PCR, and TCRdb's table has in-frame clones only and misses some. The sample lists 60,000 to 80,000 clones, roughly 84% seen once, with approximately 3.6% in the top ten. The sequencing sample was made of blood. All receptors come from a woman in her fifties or sixties in good health.

As DNA, the CDR3 is TGTGCCAGCAGTTTATCGCGACTAGCGGCAGATACGCAGTATTTT. This sequence encodes CASSLSRLAADTQYF. The V and J genes are TRBV27 and TRBJ2-3; TRBD2 matches at 9 bases. The CDR3 extends over 15 amino acids. In germline, CDR1 is MNHEY, CDR2 SMNVEV (reference sequence). The V segment lost 0 bases and the J segment 4 bases; nucleotides outside the gene matches: 2.

The rearrangement uses TRBV24-1 and TRBJ2-1, with 9 bases identical to TRBD1. This CDR3 has 17 amino acids. Germline V gene data show CDR1 as KGHDR and CDR2 as SFDVKD. V trimming: 7 bases; J trimming: 6 bases; junction bases outside the gene matches: 15. For the CDR3, the DNA is TGTGCCACCAGCACCTCATTGGGGACAGGGTTGATCAATGAGCAGTTCTTC. Protein: CATSTSLGTGLINEQFF.

The CDR3 is CASSQSEMQETQYF. The CDR3 DNA is TGCGCCAGCAGTCAATCCGAGATGCAAGAGACCCAGTACTTC. The gene calls are TRBV23-1 and TRBJ2-5; D not resolved. TRBV23-1 is sorted into the ORF group, with uncertain function. Trimming cost V 0 bases and J 2 bases, with 7 bases left between them. CDR3 length: 14 residues.

The rearrangement links TRBV5-1 to TRBJ1-4; 8 bases map to TRBD1. Germline CDR1 and CDR2: SGHRS and YFSETQ. This CDR3 comprises 15 residues. After removal of 2 bases from V and 8 bases from J, the junction contained 8 bases not matched to a gene. CDR3 protein: CASSFQGQGGEKLFF. The DNA of the CDR3 is TGCGCCAGCAGCTTCCAAGGACAGGGCGGAGAAAAACTGTTTTTT.

The gene calls are TRBV6-6 and TRBJ1-1; TRBD1 matches at 9 bases. The V and J ends lost 6 bases and 4 bases, in that order; junction bases with no gene match: 6. The germline CDR1 and CDR2 sequences are MNHNY and SVGAGI (reference sequence). The CDR3 extends over 14 amino acids. The CDR3 loop reads CASSQQGAATEAFF. The CDR3 DNA sequence: TGTGCCAGCAGCCAACAGGGGGCGGCCACTGAAGCTTTCTTT.

The CDR3 DNA reads as TGTGCCAGTAATCAGGGGAACACTGAAGCTTTCTTT. It codes for CASNQGNTEAFF. The chain uses TRBV19 and TRBJ1-1; the D gene is possibly TRBD1 (5 bases). Trimming cost V 7 bases and J 1 base, with 7 bases left between them. From germline, CDR1 is LNHDA and CDR2 SQIVND (reference sequence). This CDR3 spans 12 amino acids.

The chain uses TRBV7-9 and TRBJ2-7; 8 positions match TRBD2. Germline values: CDR1 SEHNR, CDR2 FQNEAQ (reference sequence). J gave up 3 bases and V 3 bases, and 4 bases lay outside the gene matches. The CDR3 consists of 14 residues. The chain's CDR3 is CASSLNSGIYEQYF. CDR3 in DNA: TGTGCCAGCAGCTTGAATAGCGGGATCTACGAGCAGTACTTC.

The V gene is TRBV28, the J gene TRBJ2-2; D gene uncertain. Germline V gene lookup returns CDR1 MDHEN and CDR2 SYDVKM. The V end was cut by 2 bases, the J end by 4 bases, with 5 bases between. CDR3 length: 13 residues. CDR3 protein: CASSLIPTGELFF. Written as DNA, the CDR3 is TGTGCCAGCAGTTTAATACCCACCGGGGAGCTGTTTTTT.

The chain carries TRBV6-1 and TRBJ2-3; 13 bases map to TRBD2. Trimming removed 4 bases from V and 3 bases from J; junction bases left unmatched: 4. Germline values: CDR1 MNHNS, CDR2 SASEGT. CDR3 length equals 16 residues. The CDR3 sequence is CASSAQGLAGTDTQYF. CDR3 sequence (DNA): TGTGCCAGCAGTGCCCAGGGACTAGCGGGAACAGATACGCAGTATTTT.

The chain uses TRBV11-2 and TRBJ2-2; 12 bases are a match to TRBD1. CDR3 length: 17 residues. The V segment lost 0 bases and the J segment 10 bases; nucleotides outside the gene matches: 9. Germline CDR1 reads SGHAT; CDR2 reads FQNNGV. CDR3 sequence reads: CASSLDPGTGGFMELFF. CDR3 sequence (DNA): TGTGCCAGCAGCTTAGACCCCGGGACAGGGGGCTTCATGGAGCTGTTTTTT.

This clone has a handful of counts. The chain combines TRBV3-1 (or the pseudogene TRBV3-2) with TRBJ2-1; D gene uncertain. Trimming removed 1 base at V and 4 bases at J, with 11 bases between. This CDR3 spans 15 amino acids. Germline V lookup: CDR1 LGHDT, CDR2 YNNKEL (reference sequence). The CDR3 reads CASSQARTHYNEQFF. Written as DNA, the CDR3 is TGTGCCAGCAGCCAAGCCCGGACCCATTACAATGAGCAGTTCTTC.

This chain uses TRBV29-1 with TRBJ2-7; 11 nucleotides match TRBD1. The V gene end was trimmed by 7 bases and the J gene end by 6 bases; junction bases not matched to a gene: 5. CDR3 size: 12 residues. Per the germline V gene, CDR1 is SQVTM and CDR2 is ANQGSEA. The CDR3: CSALGTGGEQYF. The DNA of the CDR3 is TGCAGCGCCCTCGGGACAGGGGGCGAGCAGTACTTC.

The J gene is TRBJ1-1, the V gene TRBV18; D unclear. Deletions cut 6 bases from V and 3 bases from J, with 14 bases between. This CDR3 contains 14 residues. CDR1 and CDR2 (germline): KGHSH, LQKENI. CDR3: CASSPSMQDTEAFF. For the CDR3, the DNA is TGTGCCAGCTCCCCATCGATGCAGGACACTGAAGCTTTCTTT.

This chain connects TRBV7-6 to TRBJ1-1, with a tentative D call TRBD1 (5 bases). In germline, CDR1 is SGHVS, CDR2 FNYEAQ. The CDR3 spans 13 residues. The germline V and J ends were trimmed by 3 bases and 5 bases, with 10 bases remaining between them. CDR3 amino acids: CASSLEAGTEAFF. In DNA, the CDR3 is TGTGCCAGCAGCTTGGAGGCAGGGACTGAAGCTTTCTTT.

The chain is built from TRBV2 and TRBJ1-5, with TRBD1 as a possible D gene (5 bases). CDR3 size: 14 residues. V lost 3 bases and J lost 9, with 15 bases in between. The germline gives CDR1 SNHLY, CDR2 FYNNEI. The CDR3 loop reads CASSDGTRGRPQHF. CDR3 nucleotides: TGTGCCAGCAGTGATGGGACCCGAGGTCGGCCCCAGCATTTT.

The rearrangement links TRBV5-1 to TRBJ1-6, with D possibly being TRBD1 (5 bases). This CDR3 has 15 amino acids. The V end was cut by 4 bases, the J end by 7 bases, with 15 bases between. Germline V gene sequence: CDR1 SGHRS, CDR2 YFSETQ. The CDR3 loop is CASSPAGQGNSPLHF. The CDR3 DNA reads as TGCGCCAGCAGCCCTGCCGGCCAGGGCAATTCACCCCTCCACTTT.